The 31 T cell receptor beta chains below all came from one sample that was sequenced in a study of blood T cell repertoires in COVID-19. Sequenced by immunoSEQ multiplex PCR; TCRdb stores in-frame clones only, minus some. This table holds some 88,000 clones, roughly nine tenths found once. The specimen was peripheral blood. Every receptor here comes from a human donor with active COVID-19. The donor label of this sample is uncertain.

The V and J genes are TRBV9 and TRBJ1-2, with 8 bases that match TRBD1. After removal of 4 bases from V and 6 bases from J, the junction contained 11 bases not matched to a gene. From germline, CDR1 is SGDLS and CDR2 YYNGEE. This CDR3 is built from 15 residues. This chain's CDR3 is CASSPAGRGQDGYTF. The CDR3 region has the DNA TGTGCCAGCAGCCCCGCGGGCAGGGGGCAAGATGGCTACACCTTC. Full variable domain (remainder filled in from reference TRBV9 and TRBJ1-2): DSGVTQTPKHLITATGQRVTLRCSPRSGDLSVYWYQQSLDQGLQFLIQYYNGEERAKGNILERFSAQQFPDLHSELNLSSLELGDSALYFCASSPAGRGQDGYTFGSGTRLTVV.

Only one count was recorded for this clone. This chain joins TRBV21-1 and TRBJ2-5; the DNA was not used to check the table's D call, TRBD2. TRBV21-1 is classified as a pseudogene. CDR3 length: 17 residues. CDR3 in amino acids: CASSSGAQRGAGETQYF. The CDR3 DNA reads TGTGCCAGCAGCAGTGGGGCCCAGCGGGGGGCGGGAGAGACCCAGTACTTC.

This clone is a singleton in its sample. This chain joins TRBV5-4 and TRBJ2-5, with 7 positions matching TRBD1. With 3 bases clipped from V and 2 bases from J, the junction kept 7 bases outside the gene matches. This CDR3 spans 15 amino acids. Germline values: CDR1 SGHNT, CDR2 YYREEE (reference sequence). The CDR3 sequence is CASSSPRTGQETQYF. The CDR3 DNA is TGTGCCAGCAGCTCTCCCCGGACAGGACAAGAGACCCAGTACTTC.

The chain combines TRBV6-4 with TRBJ1-1; D gene uncertain. The CDR3 runs 10 residues. Germline CDR1 and CDR2: MRHNA and SNTAGT. V gave up 4 bases and J gave up 10 bases, with 7 bases separating them. The CDR3: CASSAEGAFF. The CDR3 region has the DNA TGTGCCAGCAGTGCTGAGGGAGCTTTCTTT.

This chain joins TRBV6-5 and TRBJ2-2; 9 bases are shared with TRBD1. The CDR3 extends over 13 amino acids. CDR1 and CDR2 from the germline V gene are MNHEY and SVGAGI. Trimming at V came to 6 bases and at J to 6 bases, leaving 2 bases not matched to a gene. For the CDR3, the DNA is TGTGCCAGCAGCTACAGGGGGCCCGGGGAGCTGTTTTTT. Translation gives CASSYRGPGELFF.

The DNA for the CDR3 is TGCAGCGCCTCAAACCGGGTTATCGATAATTCACCCCTCCACTTT. It codes for CSASNRVIDNSPLHF. V is TRBV29-1 and J is TRBJ1-6, with unresolved D. Per the germline V gene, CDR1 is SQVTM and CDR2 is ANQGSEA. The V end lost 7 bases, the J end lost 5 bases, and 18 bases lay between the germline ends. This CDR3 region has 15 residues.

CDR3 sequence: CASSPGWVARGRKLGNQPQHF. DNA for the CDR3: TGTGCCAGCAGTCCTGGATGGGTGGCCCGAGGGCGGAAGTTAGGCAATCAGCCCCAGCATTTT. The V and J genes are TRBV6-7 and TRBJ1-5; D is uncertain. TRBV6-7 is placed among ORFs of uncertain function. This CDR3 has 21 amino acids. V lost 5 bases to trimming and J lost 2 bases, with 31 bases between them.

The V gene is TRBV3-1 (or the pseudogene TRBV3-2), the J gene TRBJ1-1; 11 bases align to TRBD1. This CDR3 contains 14 residues. CDR1 and CDR2 (germline): LGHDT, YNNKEL (reference sequence). With 4 bases clipped from V and 8 bases from J, the junction kept 6 bases outside the gene matches. CDR3 residues: CASSLPGQGVEAFF. The CDR3, as DNA: TGTGCCAGCAGCCTCCCGGGACAGGGGGTAGAAGCTTTCTTT.

The chain joins TRBV9 to TRBJ2-5; 9 positions agree with TRBD2. The CDR3 runs 15 residues. The germline gives CDR1 SGDLS, CDR2 YYNGEE. Trimming took 4 bases from V and 5 from J; bases not matched to a gene: 9. DNA of the CDR3: TGTGCCAGCAGCTTTCGAGCGGGGGGTGGGGAGACCCAGTACTTC. Residues: CASSFRAGGGETQYF.

The chain combines TRBV7-9 with TRBJ2-7; unclear D gene. Germline V gene lookup returns CDR1 SEHNR and CDR2 FQNEAQ (reference sequence). Trimming pared 4 bases from V and 3 bases from J, leaving 13 bases between. This CDR3 has 14 residues. The CDR3 DNA follows: TGTGCCAGCAGCTCCCCCCTAGAATTCTACGAGCAGTACTTC. Its protein product is CASSSPLEFYEQYF.

This chain links TRBV2 with TRBJ2-7, with 7 nucleotides matching TRBD1. The CDR3 covers 13 residues. CDR1 SNHLY and CDR2 FYNNEI come from the germline V gene. V shed 5 bases and J 6 bases; nucleotides not matched to a gene: 7. Here the CDR3 DNA reads TGTGCCAGCAGTTTCCAGGGGGTCCGCGAGCAGTACTTC. Translating gives CASSFQGVREQYF.

This rearrangement joins TRBV9 to TRBJ2-5; 10 bases match TRBD2. CDR3 length: 15 residues. CDR1 is SGDLS, CDR2 YYNGEE, per germline. The V gene end was trimmed by 6 bases and the J gene end by 2 bases; junction bases not matched to a gene: 7. This CDR3 reads CASNLAGGPQETQYF. The DNA of the CDR3 is TGTGCCAGCAATTTAGCGGGGGGACCGCAAGAGACCCAGTACTTC.

The V and J genes are TRBV19 and TRBJ2-2; D gene unclear. Germline CDR1 LNHDA, CDR2 SQIVND (reference sequence). The CDR3 contains 13 residues. Deletions cut 6 bases from V and 6 bases from J, with 11 bases between. The CDR3: CASSPGSAGELFF. The CDR3 DNA sequence: TGTGCCAGTAGCCCAGGTTCCGCCGGGGAGCTGTTTTTT.

This clone has only one observation. This chain connects TRBV18 to TRBJ2-7; D is unresolved. The CDR3 has 12 amino acids. CDR1 is KGHSH and CDR2 is LQKENI in the germline V gene. V was pared by 2 bases and J by 6 bases, with 8 bases between. The CDR3 DNA follows: TGTGCCAGCTCACCAAACAGCCTCGAGCAGTACTTC. It yields the protein CASSPNSLEQYF.

The chain uses TRBV19 and TRBJ2-3; D gene uncertain. Per germline, CDR1 LNHDA and CDR2 SQIVND (reference sequence). Trimming removed 6 bases at V and 4 bases at J, with 14 bases between. The CDR3 contains 14 residues. The CDR3: CASREMPAADTQYF. Written as DNA, the CDR3 is TGTGCCAGTAGGGAGATGCCGGCTGCAGATACGCAGTATTTT.

The chain recombines TRBV5-1 with TRBJ2-3; 8 positions match TRBD1. There are 16 residues in the CDR3. The V and J ends lost 2 bases and 4 bases, in that order; junction bases with no gene match: 9. Per germline, CDR1 SGHRS and CDR2 YFSETQ. Here the CDR3 reads CASSLRQGRSADTQYF. CDR3 in DNA: TGCGCCAGCAGCTTACGACAGGGGAGGTCGGCAGATACGCAGTATTTT. Variable domain in full (rest from reference TRBV5-1 and TRBJ2-3): KAGVTQTPRYLIKTRGQQVTLSCSPISGHRSVSWYQQTPGQGLQFLFEYFSETQRNKGNFPGRFSGRQFSNSRSEMNVSTLELGDSALYLCASSLRQGRSADTQYFGPGTRLTVL.

The V gene is TRBV9, the J gene TRBJ1-2; 9 bases agree with TRBD1. This CDR3 is 17 amino acids long. Germline values: CDR1 SGDLS, CDR2 YYNGEE. The trim removed 0 bases at V and 3 bases at J, leaving 9 bases unmatched. Here the CDR3 DNA reads TGTGCCAGCAGCGTAGGCACGGGACAGGGATTATACTATGGCTACACCTTC. It codes for CASSVGTGQGLYYGYTF.

This clone was counted a few times. V and J are TRBV15 and TRBJ2-1, with D possibly matching TRBD2 (6 bases). Per the germline V gene, CDR1 is LNHNV and CDR2 is YYDKDF (reference sequence). The CDR3 is made up of 17 amino acids. The V end was cut by 0 bases, the J end by 2 bases, with 14 bases between. CDR3 sequence reads: CATSRDHGGTAYNEQFF. DNA for the CDR3: TGTGCCACCAGCAGAGATCATGGAGGGACGGCCTACAATGAGCAGTTCTTC.

V is TRBV7-9 and J is TRBJ1-2; D gene uncertain. The germline V gene encodes CDR1 SEHNR and CDR2 FQNEAQ (reference sequence). The length of the CDR3 is 14 residues. V lost 5 bases and J lost 6, with 16 bases in between. The CDR3 reads CASSPQAQINGYTF. The CDR3 coding sequence is TGTGCCAGCAGCCCTCAAGCACAGATCAATGGCTACACCTTC. Full variable domain (remainder filled in from reference TRBV7-9 and TRBJ1-2): DTGVSQNPRHKITKRGQNVTFRCDPISEHNRLYWYRQTLGQGPEFLTYFQNEAQLEKSRLLSDRFSAERPKGSFSTLEIQRTEQGDSAMYLCASSPQAQINGYTFGSGTRLTVV.

Only one count was recorded for this clone. The chain joins TRBV5-5 to TRBJ2-6; D might be TRBD2 (5 bases). Deletions cut 6 bases from V and 0 bases from J, with 7 bases between. The CDR3 length is 14 residues. The germline CDR1 and CDR2 sequences are SGHKS and YYEKEE (reference sequence). CDR3 nucleotide sequence: TGTGCCAGCACCACTAGCTCTGGGGCCAACGTCCTGACTTTC. Protein: CASTTSSGANVLTF.

The chain carries TRBV29-1 and TRBJ2-7; perhaps TRBD2 as D (6 bases). Looked up from germline, CDR1 is SQVTM and CDR2 is ANQGSEA. This CDR3 comprises 14 residues. V was pared by 3 bases and J by 6 bases, with 18 bases between. In nucleotides, the CDR3 is TGCAGCGTTGAGACAAGTTTCTACGGGGGCGAGCAGTACTTC. It translates to CSVETSFYGGEQYF.

The V gene is TRBV11-2, the J gene TRBJ1-3; TRBD1 aligns across 7 bases. V dropped 4 bases and J dropped 0; count of bases not matched to a gene: 3. The CDR3 sequence is 15 residues long. Germline-derived CDR1 and CDR2 are SGHAT and FQNNGV. CDR3 in DNA: TGTGCCAGCAGCTGGGGACAGAGCTCTGGAAACACCATATATTTT. This gives the protein CASSWGQSSGNTIYF.

This chain connects TRBV3-1 (or the pseudogene TRBV3-2) to TRBJ2-3; 7 nucleotides align to TRBD2. From germline, CDR1 is LGHDT and CDR2 YNNKEL (reference sequence). The CDR3 sequence is 16 residues long. The junction had 9 bases not matched to a gene; V was cut back by 4 bases and J by 2 bases. Here the CDR3 DNA reads TGTGCCAGCAGCCGGCACCAGCGGGGCCCCACAGATACGCAGTATTTT. This codes for CASSRHQRGPTDTQYF.

The genes are TRBV7-9 and TRBJ1-2; a weak D match, TRBD1 (5 bases). Germline V gives CDR1 SEHNR, CDR2 FQNEAQ (reference sequence). Trimming removed 1 base from V and 8 bases from J, with 11 bases in between. The CDR3 has 13 amino acids. In DNA form, the CDR3 reads TGTGCCAGCAGCTTAGAGGGGTCCTCAGGCTACACCTTC. It encodes CASSLEGSSGYTF.

This clone was seen just once. The CDR3 coding sequence is TGTGCCAGCACTCCCGAGCGGGGCACAGATACGCAGTATTTT. Its translation: CASTPERGTDTQYF. This chain connects TRBV2 to TRBJ2-3; tentatively, D is TRBD2 (6 bases). This CDR3 contains 14 residues. V lost 7 bases and J 1 base, leaving 12 bases between the germline ends. CDR1 and CDR2 (germline): SNHLY, FYNNEI.

The CDR3 coding sequence is TGTGCCAGCAGCCGGCCGGGACAGGGGTTCGATGAGCAGTTCTTC. This gives the protein CASSRPGQGFDEQFF. The chain has TRBV3-1 (or the pseudogene TRBV3-2) and TRBJ2-1, with TRBD1 matching 10 bases. CDR1 is LGHDT and CDR2 is YNNKEL in the germline V gene (reference sequence). The CDR3 has 15 residues. V gave up 4 bases and J gave up 8 bases; unmatched junction bases: 8.

This chain uses TRBV9 with TRBJ1-4; D call uncertain. CDR1 is SGDLS and CDR2 is YYNGEE in the germline V gene. Trimming stripped 0 bases from V and 4 bases from J, with 7 bases between. The CDR3 loop spans 14 amino acids. As DNA, the CDR3 is TGTGCCAGCAGCGTAGTAGGACTTAATGAAAAACTGTTTTTT. The encoded protein is CASSVVGLNEKLFF.

The chain carries TRBV28 and TRBJ1-2, with 9 bases fitting TRBD1. Germline assignment: CDR1 MDHEN and CDR2 SYDVKM. The CDR3 has 16 amino acids. The V segment lost 3 bases and the J segment 5 bases; nucleotides outside the gene matches: 10. The CDR3 DNA reads TGTGCCAGCAGTTTTCTTAGGACAGGGGCGTTATATGGCTACACCTTC. It is translated as CASSFLRTGALYGYTF.

The genes are TRBV18 and TRBJ1-4, with D unresolved. Germline assignment: CDR1 KGHSH and CDR2 LQKENI. The length of the CDR3 is 16 residues. V lost 5 bases and J 0 bases, leaving 13 bases between the germline ends. CDR3 region: CASSTRGVATNEKLFF. For the CDR3, the DNA is TGTGCCAGCTCAACGCGAGGAGTAGCAACTAATGAAAAACTGTTTTTT. Full variable domain (rest looked up from reference TRBV18 and TRBJ1-4): NAGVMQNPRHLVRRRGQEARLRCSPMKGHSHVYWYRQLPEEGLKFMVYLQKENIIDESGMPKERFSAEFPKEGPSILRIQQVVRGDSAAYFCASSTRGVATNEKLFFGSGTQLSVL.

The chain has TRBV4-2 and TRBJ2-7; 7 nucleotides line up with TRBD2. The CDR3 runs 15 residues. Losses at the gene ends were 0 bases for V and 3 bases for J; bases not matched to a gene: 5. Germline-derived CDR1 and CDR2 are LGHNA and YNFKEQ. The CDR3 here is CASSQEGGEFYEQYF. CDR3 nucleotides: TGTGCCAGCAGCCAAGAGGGGGGGGAGTTCTACGAGCAGTACTTC.

The chain links TRBV15 to TRBJ1-2; possible D gene TRBD1, 6 bases. V was cut by 0 bases and J by 3 bases, with 11 bases left in between. The germline V gene has CDR1 LNHNV and CDR2 YYDKDF (reference sequence). The CDR3 is 15 residues long. In DNA form, the CDR3 reads TGTGCCACCAGCAGAGAGGGGGGGCTTCACTATGGCTACACCTTC. Translation: CATSREGGLHYGYTF. The whole variable domain, remainder taken from reference TRBV15 and TRBJ1-2, is DAMVIQNPRYQVTQFGKPVTLSCSQTLNHNVMYWYQQKSSQAPKLLFHYYDKDFNNEADTPDNFQSRRPNTSFCFLDIRSPGLGDTAMYLCATSREGGLHYGYTFGSGTRLTVV.